This T cell receptor (beta chain) was identified in a study of blood T cells in healthy people across ages. Next came a second PCR, run for about 7 to 12 cycles, which used a sample-barcoded 5' primer along with a J-beta primer mix. MiXCR was run by TCRdb on the 5' RACE reads, yielding one entry per CDR3 protein. The repertoire consists of approximately 960,000 distinct CDR3 sequences, with 25% to 35% occurring once and the leading ten covering roughly 10%. CDR1 and CDR2 (germline): SQVTM, ANQGSEA. Trimming removed 1 base from V and 0 bases from J, with 9 bases in between. This CDR3 is 14 amino acids long. These sequences were also reported in another study, on T cells of mothers and their children.

Material for sequencing was blood. The rearrangement joins TRBV29-1 to TRBJ1-2, with D possibly being TRBD1 (5 bases). The receptor's source is a woman aged 40 to 50 in good health. The CDR3 is CSVEGQIANYGYTF. Written as DNA, the CDR3 is TGCAGCGTTGAAGGACAGATAGCTAACTATGGCTACACCTTC.